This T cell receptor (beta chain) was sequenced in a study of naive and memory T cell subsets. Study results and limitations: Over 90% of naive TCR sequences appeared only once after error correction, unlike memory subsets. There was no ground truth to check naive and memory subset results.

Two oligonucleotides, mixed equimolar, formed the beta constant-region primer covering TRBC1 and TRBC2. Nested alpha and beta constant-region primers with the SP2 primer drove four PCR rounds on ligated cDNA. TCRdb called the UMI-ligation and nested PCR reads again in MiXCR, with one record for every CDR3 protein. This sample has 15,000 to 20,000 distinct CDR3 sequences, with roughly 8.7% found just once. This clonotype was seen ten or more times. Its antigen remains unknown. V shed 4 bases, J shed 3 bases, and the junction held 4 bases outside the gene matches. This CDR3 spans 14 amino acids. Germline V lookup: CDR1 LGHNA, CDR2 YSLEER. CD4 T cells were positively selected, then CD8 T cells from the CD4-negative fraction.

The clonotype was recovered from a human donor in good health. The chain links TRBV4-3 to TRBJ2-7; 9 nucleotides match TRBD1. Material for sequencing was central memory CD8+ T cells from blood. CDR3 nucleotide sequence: TGCGCCAGCAGCCCAGGGACAGGGATCTACGAGCAGTACTTC. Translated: CASSPGTGIYEQYF.